These 30 T cell receptor beta chains were sequenced from one sample in a study of cytomegalovirus exposure and HLA in healthy donors (dated by TCRdb to the late 2010s). Library method: the immunoSEQ multiplex PCR assay. For the multiplex PCR, a mixture combining 60 forward primers for TCR Vbeta segments and 13 reverse primers for TCR Jbeta segments was used. The source is immuneACCESS, and TCRdb retained only in-frame sequences with V and J called. Part of the clones is not carried over; for the studies checked, unresolved V genes explain less than half of this, and the remainder is unexplained. The sample table holds about 150,000 clones, of which around two thirds were seen once. Jointly, the top ten make up 4.3% of the sample. The specimen sequenced was PBMCs. These receptor sequences come from a man aged 18 to 29 in good health and CMV-seropositive.

This clone was counted once. The V and J genes are TRBV7-6 and TRBJ1-4; D possibly corresponds to TRBD1 (5 bases). Trimming removed 5 bases at V and 4 bases at J, with 14 bases between. CDR1 is SGHVS, CDR2 FNYEAQ, per germline. CDR3 length equals 15 residues. The CDR3 here is CASSPTGGSNEKLFF. In DNA, the CDR3 is TGTGCCAGCAGCCCCACGGGGGGGAGTAATGAAAAACTGTTTTTT.

The chain carries TRBV19 and TRBJ1-5; TRBD1 might be the D (5 bases). The V end lost 9 bases, the J end lost 1 base, and 13 bases lay between the germline ends. CDR3 length equals 14 residues. Germline V lookup: CDR1 LNHDA, CDR2 SQIVND (reference sequence). For the CDR3, the DNA is TGTGCCAGAATCAGGGAGGGAAGCAATCAGCCCCAGCATTTT. It encodes CARIREGSNQPQHF.

Worth noting for this clone: The junction shows a germline mismatch at one end, possibly a read error. This chain uses TRBV2 with TRBJ1-1; the D is unclear. The CDR3 consists of 11 residues. Per germline, CDR1 SNHLY and CDR2 FYNNEI. The CDR3 nucleotides are TGTGCCGGCAGAGTAGAAAGAGAAGCTTTCTTT. Its protein is CAGRVEREAFF.

The CDR3 coding sequence is TGTGCCAGCAGTGCCCGAGCGGGGGCCTGGGAGACCCAGTACTTC. This codes for CASSARAGAWETQYF. V gene TRBV2 combines with J gene TRBJ2-5, with TRBD2 identical over 8 bases. Trimming at V came to 4 bases and at J to 5 bases, leaving 9 bases not matched to a gene. This CDR3 comprises 15 residues. Germline values: CDR1 SNHLY, CDR2 FYNNEI.

This rearrangement joins TRBV7-9 to TRBJ2-7, with TRBD1 as a possible D gene (6 bases). Looked up from germline, CDR1 is SEHNR and CDR2 is FQNEAQ (reference sequence). Trimming removed 3 bases at V and 0 bases at J, with 12 bases between. The CDR3 length is 15 residues. The CDR3 region has the DNA TGTGCCAGCAGCTTCGGGACATCAATCTCCTACGAGCAGTACTTC. Residues: CASSFGTSISYEQYF.

The chain recombines TRBV11-3 with TRBJ2-7; no clear D gene. The CDR3 extends over 13 amino acids. V gave up 1 base and J gave up 3 bases, with 7 bases separating them. CDR1 is SGHNT, CDR2 YENEEA, per germline. The CDR3 protein is CASSLGQIYEQYF. In nucleotides, the CDR3 is TGTGCCAGCAGCTTAGGGCAGATCTACGAGCAGTACTTC.

The V gene is TRBV5-1, the J gene TRBJ1-1, with 8 bases identical to TRBD1. The CDR3 is made up of 14 amino acids. The V and J ends lost 4 bases and 2 bases, in that order; junction bases with no gene match: 4. The germline CDR1 and CDR2 sequences are SGHRS and YFSETQ. The CDR3 sequence is CASSMDRANTEAFF. The CDR3 DNA is TGCGCCAGCAGCATGGACAGGGCTAACACTGAAGCTTTCTTT.

The chain couples TRBV6-1 to TRBJ2-7, with D possibly TRBD1 on 5 matching bases. The CDR3 spans 16 residues. V was pared by 4 bases and J by 3 bases, with 19 bases between. In germline, CDR1 is MNHNS, CDR2 SASEGT. The CDR3 coding sequence is TGTGCCAGCAGTGCCCTCGTCGACAGCCACAACTACGAGCAGTACTTC. Residues: CASSALVDSHNYEQYF.

The CDR3 coding sequence is TGTGCCACCAGCAGAGATCAACTCAATCAGCCCCAGCATTTT. Its translation: CATSRDQLNQPQHF. The chain uses TRBV15 and TRBJ1-5; no definite D call. CDR3 length: 14 amino acids. V was trimmed by 0 bases and J by 3 bases, leaving 6 bases between them. Per germline, CDR1 LNHNV and CDR2 YYDKDF (reference sequence).

The gene calls are TRBV27 and TRBJ1-4; the D gene is possibly TRBD1 (5 bases). CDR1 is MNHEY, CDR2 SMNVEV, per germline (reference sequence). V dropped 3 bases and J dropped 8 bases, with 16 bases sitting between them. This CDR3 region has 15 residues. The CDR3 DNA is TGTGCCAGCAGTTTGTGGGGCGCGATTAACGAAAAACTGTTTTTT. This translates into CASSLWGAINEKLFF.

CDR3 in amino acids: CASSYASLSSYNEQFF. CDR3 coding DNA: TGTGCCAGCAGCTATGCTAGCCTGAGCTCCTACAATGAGCAGTTCTTC. This sequence joins TRBV14 and TRBJ2-1, with D perhaps TRBD2 (5 bases). Trimming took off 5 bases at V and 0 bases at J, with 14 bases between the two ends. The CDR3 spans 16 residues. CDR1 SGHDN and CDR2 FVKESK come from the germline V gene.

This CDR3 reads CASSQGGWFSTDTQYF. The CDR3, as DNA: TGTGCCAGCAGCCAAGGGGGCTGGTTCAGCACAGATACGCAGTATTTT. The chain has TRBV14 and TRBJ2-3, with D tentatively TRBD1 (5 bases). The germline CDR1 and CDR2 sequences are SGHDN and FVKESK. The CDR3 covers 16 residues. The V and J ends lost 1 base and 0 bases respectively, with 11 bases between them.

In its sample, this clone was seen a few times. The V gene is TRBV6-5, the J gene TRBJ1-3; D is uncertain. Germline loops: CDR1 MNHEY, CDR2 SVGAGI. CDR3 length equals 13 residues. Trimming shortened V by 6 bases and J by 6 bases, and 12 bases separated the two germline ends. The DNA of the CDR3 is TGTGCCAGCAGGCCCCTCCGCGTAAACACCATATATTTT. Its translation: CASRPLRVNTIYF.

V is TRBV5-1 and J is TRBJ1-6; D is unclear. With 1 base removed from V and 6 bases from J, the gap between germline ends came to 11 bases. Germline assignment: CDR1 SGHRS and CDR2 YFSETQ. The CDR3 length is 15 residues. The CDR3 DNA reads TGCGCCAGCAGCTTGATGGAGGCCCCTAATTCACCCCTCCACTTT. Its protein is CASSLMEAPNSPLHF.

This chain links TRBV2 with TRBJ2-7; D not certain. Germline CDR1 is SNHLY and CDR2 is FYNNEI. The CDR3 consists of 12 residues. V was trimmed by 7 bases and J by 0 bases, leaving 7 bases between them. The CDR3 spells CASIQDSYEQYF. CDR3 DNA: TGTGCCAGCATTCAGGACTCCTACGAGCAGTACTTC. The full variable domain, rest sourced from reference TRBV2 and TRBJ2-7, is EPEVTQTPSHQVTQMGQEVILRCVPISNHLYFYWYRQILGQKVEFLVSFYNNEISEKSEIFDDQFSVERPDGSNFTLKIRSTKLEDSAMYFCASIQDSYEQYFGPGTRLTVT.

The count of this clone is one. V gene TRBV18 combines with J gene TRBJ2-7; possible D gene TRBD1, 5 bases. This CDR3 comprises 15 residues. V lost 2 bases and J 2 bases, leaving 13 bases between the germline ends. Germline lookup yields CDR1 KGHSH and CDR2 LQKENI. The CDR3 coding sequence is TGTGCCAGCTCACCAATTTTAGGGGAAACCTACGAGCAGTACTTC. It codes for CASSPILGETYEQYF.

The chain links TRBV5-8 to TRBJ2-2; the match to TRBD2 covers 7 bases. Germline CDR1 and CDR2: SGHTS and YDEGEE. The V and J ends lost 0 bases and 6 bases, in that order; junction bases with no gene match: 8. CDR3 size: 16 residues. CDR3 nucleotide sequence: TGTGCCAGCAGCTTGGATGCAGGGAGGGGTTCCGGGGAGCTGTTTTTT. Translating it yields CASSLDAGRGSGELFF.

There are a few counts of this clone. The rearrangement uses TRBV7-8 and TRBJ1-5; possibly TRBD1 for D (6 bases). The CDR3 contains 14 residues. Trimming cost V 5 bases and J 3 bases, with 11 bases left between them. Germline CDR1 is SGHVS and CDR2 is FQNEAQ. CDR3 protein: CASSQDSNNQPQHF. Written as DNA, the CDR3 is TGTGCCAGCAGCCAGGACAGCAACAATCAGCCCCAGCATTTT.

The chain joins TRBV5-1 to TRBJ2-7; D uncertain. From germline, CDR1 is SGHRS and CDR2 YFSETQ. V was trimmed by 7 bases and J by 5 bases, leaving 16 bases between them. The CDR3 loop spans 13 amino acids. The CDR3 DNA follows: TGCGCCAGCGCGAACGCAGGTTCGAACGAGCAGTACTTC. Residues: CASANAGSNEQYF.

The chain uses TRBV6-5 and TRBJ1-2; D remains ambiguous. V was pared by 2 bases and J by 7 bases, with 11 bases between. The CDR3 length is 13 residues. Germline CDR1 reads MNHEY; CDR2 reads SVGAGI. The CDR3 loop is CASSYGPPGGYTF. The CDR3 DNA is TGTGCCAGCAGTTACGGTCCTCCCGGTGGCTACACCTTC.

This clone was recorded a few times. CDR3 nucleotides: TGCGCCAGCAGTGAATCCGGAGGATTGACCCTCCACTTT. It is translated as CASSESGGLTLHF. The chain joins TRBV10-1 to TRBJ1-6, with D uncertain. Germline V lookup: CDR1 WNHNN, CDR2 SYGVQD (reference sequence). CDR3 length equals 13 residues. The V and J ends lost 3 bases and 14 bases respectively, with 14 bases between them.

The table lists this clone with a few counts. The CDR3 nucleotides are TGTGCCAGTAGTATAGGAGGGAACTCCTACGAGCAGTACTTC. It encodes CASSIGGNSYEQYF. This chain connects TRBV19 to TRBJ2-7; perhaps TRBD2 as D (5 bases). The V gene's germline CDR1 is LNHDA and CDR2 SQIVND (reference sequence). The CDR3 has 14 amino acids. The V end was cut by 1 base, the J end by 0 bases, with 7 bases between.

CDR3 bases: TGCGCCAGCAGTGATTACTCCTACGAGCAGTACTTC. Its protein product is CASSDYSYEQYF. This sequence joins TRBV10-2 and TRBJ2-7; no definite D call. CDR3 size: 12 residues. Between the trimmed V and J ends, which lost 3 bases and 0 bases, there was a span of 3 bases. In germline, CDR1 is WSHSY, CDR2 SAAADI.

This clone was counted a few times. The chain couples TRBV11-2 to TRBJ2-7; TRBD1 agrees at 8 bases. The V gene's germline CDR1 is SGHAT and CDR2 FQNNGV. This CDR3 contains 17 residues. Unmatched junction bases numbered 8, after V lost 0 bases and J lost 1 base. This chain's CDR3 is CASSLDLGRGRSYEQYF. DNA of the CDR3: TGTGCCAGCAGCTTAGATCTGGGCAGGGGGCGATCCTACGAGCAGTACTTC.

V gene TRBV7-2 combines with J gene TRBJ1-4; the D is unclear. The CDR3 length is 15 residues. Germline V gene lookup returns CDR1 SGHTA and CDR2 FQGNSA. The V end lost 3 bases, the J end lost 7 bases, and 15 bases lay between the germline ends. CDR3 amino acids: CASSFIKGGGEKLFF. CDR3 coding DNA: TGTGCCAGCAGCTTTATTAAGGGAGGTGGTGAAAAACTGTTTTTT.

The rearrangement links TRBV7-3 to TRBJ2-2, with D tentatively TRBD2 (5 bases). V lost 2 bases and J 11 bases, leaving 6 bases between the germline ends. CDR1 and CDR2 from the germline V gene are SGHTA and FQGTGA. This CDR3 is 11 amino acids long. CDR3: CASSLSGELFF. CDR3 bases: TGTGCCAGCAGCTTATCGGGAGAGCTGTTTTTT.

This clone was detected once. The chain couples TRBV21-1 to TRBJ1-1; TRBD1, the table's D call, lacks a check against the DNA. TRBV21-1 is termed a pseudogene. The CDR3 covers 13 residues. The CDR3 spells CASPDRGHTEAFF. CDR3 DNA sequence: TGTGCCAGCCCGGACAGGGGGCACACTGAAGCTTTCTTT.

This chain joins TRBV5-1 and TRBJ2-2, with D possibly matching TRBD1 (5 bases). The V gene lost 3 bases and the J gene lost 5 bases, with 14 bases spanning the gap. The CDR3 extends over 15 amino acids. CDR1 is SGHRS, CDR2 YFSETQ, per germline. The CDR3 region has the DNA TGCGCCAGCAGCTACCAGGGTTTCGGTACCGGGGAGCTGTTTTTT. Its protein is CASSYQGFGTGELFF.

This clone was counted only a few times. The CDR3 loop reads CASSSPGRDNYEQYF. The CDR3 DNA reads as TGTGCCAGCAGCTCACCGGGGAGGGACAACTACGAGCAGTACTTC. This chain connects TRBV7-2 to TRBJ2-7; D may be TRBD2 (7 bases). The germline V gene has CDR1 SGHTA and CDR2 FQGNSA. Trimming stripped 4 bases from V and 3 bases from J, with 16 bases between. This CDR3 has 15 residues.

The gene calls are TRBV15 and TRBJ1-5; the D gene is possibly TRBD1 (5 bases). Germline assignment: CDR1 LNHNV and CDR2 YYDKDF (reference sequence). V lost 1 base, J lost 3 bases, and 10 bases lay in between. The CDR3 has 15 amino acids. CDR3 bases: TGTGCCACCAGCAGAGGTTGGGGCCCCAATCAGCCCCAGCATTTT. Translating it yields CATSRGWGPNQPQHF.